The clone carrying this TCR beta chain was detected only a few times. This specimen belongs to a study of OX40 agonist ivuxolimab in advanced cancers. TCRdb's table, derived via immunoSEQ multiplex PCR, lists solely in-frame clones and lacks some. This sample has about 17,000 clones, with approximately 78% found just once. The CDR3 is made up of 16 amino acids. V was clipped by 5 bases and J by 4 bases; unmatched bases: 10. Germline V gives CDR1 SGHTA, CDR2 FQGNSA. This chain joins TRBV7-2 and TRBJ2-1; 8 bases match TRBD2. This TCR was sampled from an adult with an advanced solid tumor such as melanoma, head and neck, liver or kidney cancer. The input for sequencing was CD4+ or CD8+ T cells sorted from blood, taken in a trial of the OX40 agonist ivuxolimab. Written as DNA, the CDR3 is TGTGCCAGCAGCCGTCAGGCGACGGGAGGGTACAATGAGCAGTTCTTC. Translating it yields CASSRQATGGYNEQFF. Variable domain in full (rest from reference TRBV7-2 and TRBJ2-1): GAGVSQSPSNKVTEKGKDVELRCDPISGHTALYWYRQSLGQGLEFLIYFQGNSAPDKSGLPSDRFSAERTGGSVSTLTIQRTQQEDSAVYLCASSRQATGGYNEQFFGPGTRLTVL.